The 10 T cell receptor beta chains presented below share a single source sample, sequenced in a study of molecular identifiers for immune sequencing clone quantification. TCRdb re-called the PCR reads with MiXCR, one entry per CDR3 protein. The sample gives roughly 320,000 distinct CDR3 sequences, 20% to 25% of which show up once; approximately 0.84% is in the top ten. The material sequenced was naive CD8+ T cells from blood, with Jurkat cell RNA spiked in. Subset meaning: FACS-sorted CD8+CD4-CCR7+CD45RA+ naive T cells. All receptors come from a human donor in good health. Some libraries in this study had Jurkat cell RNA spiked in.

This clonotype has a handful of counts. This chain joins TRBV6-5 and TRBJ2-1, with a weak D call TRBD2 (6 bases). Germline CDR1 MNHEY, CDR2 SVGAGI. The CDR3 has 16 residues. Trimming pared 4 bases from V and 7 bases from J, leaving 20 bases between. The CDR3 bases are TGTGCCAGCAGTTCGGACACCCTAATTCGGGGGAATGAGCAGTTCTTC. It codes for CASSSDTLIRGNEQFF.

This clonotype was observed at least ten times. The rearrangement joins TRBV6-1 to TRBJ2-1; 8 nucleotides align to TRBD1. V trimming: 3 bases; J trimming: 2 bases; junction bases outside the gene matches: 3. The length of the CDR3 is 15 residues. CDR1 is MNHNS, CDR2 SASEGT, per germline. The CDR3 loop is CASSDRTGPYNEQFF. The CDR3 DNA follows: TGTGCCAGCAGTGATCGGACAGGGCCCTACAATGAGCAGTTCTTC.

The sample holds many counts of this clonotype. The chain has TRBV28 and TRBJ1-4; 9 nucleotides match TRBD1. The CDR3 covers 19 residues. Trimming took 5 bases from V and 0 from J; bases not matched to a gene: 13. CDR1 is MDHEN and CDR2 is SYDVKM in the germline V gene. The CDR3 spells CASSLPGQGGVATNEKLFF. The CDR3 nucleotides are TGTGCCAGCAGTCTCCCGGGACAGGGCGGGGTAGCAACTAATGAAAAACTGTTTTTT.

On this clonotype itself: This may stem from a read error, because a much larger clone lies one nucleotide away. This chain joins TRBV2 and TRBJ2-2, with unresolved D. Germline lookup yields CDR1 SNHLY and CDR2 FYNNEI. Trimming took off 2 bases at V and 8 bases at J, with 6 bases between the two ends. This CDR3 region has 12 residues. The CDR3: CASSECHGELFF. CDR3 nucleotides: TGTGCCAGCAGTGAATGTCATGGGGAGCTGTTTTTT.

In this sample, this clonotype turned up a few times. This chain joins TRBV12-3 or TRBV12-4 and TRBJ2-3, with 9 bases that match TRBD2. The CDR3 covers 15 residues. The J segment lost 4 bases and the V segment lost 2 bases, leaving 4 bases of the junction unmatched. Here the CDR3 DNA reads TGTGCCAGCAGTTTAATAGCGGGAGCTCCAGATACGCAGTATTTT. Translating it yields CASSLIAGAPDTQYF.

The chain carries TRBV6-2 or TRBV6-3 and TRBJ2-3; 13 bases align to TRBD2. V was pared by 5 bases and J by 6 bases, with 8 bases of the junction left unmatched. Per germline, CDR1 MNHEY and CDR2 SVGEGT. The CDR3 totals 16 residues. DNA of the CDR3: TGTGCCAGCAGTCTCGGACTAGCGGGAGACTGGGATACGCAGTATTTT. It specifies CASSLGLAGDWDTQYF.

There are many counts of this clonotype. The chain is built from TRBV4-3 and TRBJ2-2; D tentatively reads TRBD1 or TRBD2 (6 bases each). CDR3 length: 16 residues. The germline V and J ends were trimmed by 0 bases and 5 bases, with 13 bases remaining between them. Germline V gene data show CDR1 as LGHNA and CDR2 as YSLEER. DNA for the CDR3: TGCGCCAGCAGCCAAGATGTGGGGGGCGGGACCGGGGAGCTGTTTTTT. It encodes CASSQDVGGGTGELFF.

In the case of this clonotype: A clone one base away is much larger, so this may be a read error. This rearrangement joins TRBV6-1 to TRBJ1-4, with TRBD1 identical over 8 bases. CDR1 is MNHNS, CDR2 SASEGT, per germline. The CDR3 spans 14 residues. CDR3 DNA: TGTACCAGCAGGAAGAGGACAGGGAATGAAAAACTGTTTTTT. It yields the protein CTSRKRTGNEKLFF.

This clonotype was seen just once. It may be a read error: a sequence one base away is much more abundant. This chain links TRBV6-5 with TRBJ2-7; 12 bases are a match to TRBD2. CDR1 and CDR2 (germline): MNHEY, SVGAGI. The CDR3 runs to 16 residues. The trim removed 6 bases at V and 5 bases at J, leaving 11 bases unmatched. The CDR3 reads CASRALAGGFINEQYF. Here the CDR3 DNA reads TGTGCCAGCAGAGCACTAGCGGGGGGCTTTATTAACGAGCAGTACTTC.

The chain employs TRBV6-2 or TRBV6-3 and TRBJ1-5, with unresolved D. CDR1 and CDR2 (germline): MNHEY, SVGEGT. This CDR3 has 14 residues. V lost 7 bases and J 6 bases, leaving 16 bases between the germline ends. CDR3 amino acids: CASTWTGFAQPQHF. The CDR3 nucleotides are TGTGCCAGCACTTGGACGGGCTTTGCTCAGCCCCAGCATTTT.